This T cell receptor (beta chain) stems from a study of response to subunit inactivated influenza vaccine. In TCRdb, the RT-PCR reads were re-called with MiXCR into one record per CDR3 protein. The sample has 600,000 to 850,000 distinct CDR3 sequences, about 14% seen once. J gave up 1 base and V 4 bases, and 8 bases lay outside the gene matches. Germline values: CDR1 DFQATT, CDR2 SNEGSKA (reference sequence). This CDR3 region has 16 residues. The TCR sequence derives from a man aged 50-59 years who received an inactivated influenza vaccine. The sample in question was PBMCs from blood, obtained 14 days before vaccination. The J gene is TRBJ2-1, the V gene TRBV20-1; TRBD2 matches at 9 bases. The CDR3 protein is CSATGGTSGSYNEQFF. CDR3 DNA: TGCAGTGCTACCGGTGGTACTAGCGGGTCCTACAATGAGCAGTTCTTC.